This TCR beta chain was sequenced for a study of cytomegalovirus exposure and HLA in healthy donors. Germline lookup yields CDR1 ENHRY and CDR2 SYGVKD. V dropped 6 bases and J dropped 8; count of bases not matched to a gene: 17. This CDR3 contains 17 residues. Both 60 Vbeta primers and 13 Jbeta primers went into the PCR. The repertoire was sequenced with immunoSEQ multiplex PCR; TCRdb's copy has only in-frame clones and lacks some. The data contain about 140,000 clones, approximately 84% of them singletons. The clonotype originates from a woman aged 60-75 years in good health and CMV-seropositive. Sequenced sample: PBMCs. The gene calls are TRBV10-3 and TRBJ2-1; TRBD2 agrees at 9 bases. The CDR3 reads CAIRKGLAGMLIDEQFF. The CDR3 nucleotides read TGTGCCATCAGGAAGGGTCTAGCGGGGATGTTAATCGATGAGCAGTTCTTC.